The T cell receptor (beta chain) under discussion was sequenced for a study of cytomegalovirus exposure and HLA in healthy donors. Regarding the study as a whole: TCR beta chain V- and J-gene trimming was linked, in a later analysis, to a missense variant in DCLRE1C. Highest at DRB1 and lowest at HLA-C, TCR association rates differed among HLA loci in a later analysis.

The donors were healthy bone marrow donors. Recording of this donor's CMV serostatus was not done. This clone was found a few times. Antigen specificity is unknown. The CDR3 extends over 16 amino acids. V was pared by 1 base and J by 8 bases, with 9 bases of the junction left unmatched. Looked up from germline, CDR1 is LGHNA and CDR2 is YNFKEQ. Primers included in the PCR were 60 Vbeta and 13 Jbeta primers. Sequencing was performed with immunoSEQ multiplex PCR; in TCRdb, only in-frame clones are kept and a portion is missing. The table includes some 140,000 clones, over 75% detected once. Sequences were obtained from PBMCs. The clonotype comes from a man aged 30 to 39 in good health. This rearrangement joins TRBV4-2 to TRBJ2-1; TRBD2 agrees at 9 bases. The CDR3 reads CASSQVAGGPMYEQFF. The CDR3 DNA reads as TGTGCCAGCAGCCAAGTTGCGGGAGGGCCTATGTATGAGCAGTTCTTC.